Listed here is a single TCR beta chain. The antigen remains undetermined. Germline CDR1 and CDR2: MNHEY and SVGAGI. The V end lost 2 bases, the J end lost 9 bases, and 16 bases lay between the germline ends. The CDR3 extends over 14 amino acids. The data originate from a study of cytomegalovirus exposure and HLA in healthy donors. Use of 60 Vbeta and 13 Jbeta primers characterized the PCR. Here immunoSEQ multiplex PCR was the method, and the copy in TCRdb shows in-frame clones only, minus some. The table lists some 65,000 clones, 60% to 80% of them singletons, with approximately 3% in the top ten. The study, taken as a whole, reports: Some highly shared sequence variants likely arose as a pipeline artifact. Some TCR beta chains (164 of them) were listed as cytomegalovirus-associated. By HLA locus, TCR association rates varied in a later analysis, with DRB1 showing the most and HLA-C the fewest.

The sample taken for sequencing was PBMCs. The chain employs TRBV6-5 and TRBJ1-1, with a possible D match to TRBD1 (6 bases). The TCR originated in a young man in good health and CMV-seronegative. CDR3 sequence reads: CASSYGRTAPKAFF. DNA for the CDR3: TGTGCCAGCAGTTACGGCCGGACAGCACCCAAAGCTTTCTTT.